One and the same sample provided the 23 T cell receptor beta chains below, sequenced in a study of human T cells and chemical hapten exposure. TCRdb re-derived calls from the RACE reads in MiXCR, one entry per CDR3 protein. In the table there are fewer than 85,000 distinct CDR3 sequences, roughly 11% of which are singletons. Sample time point: patch test 2, 6 weeks after DPC sensitization. Treatment described: therapeutic diphenylcyclopropenone sensitization with weekly scalp DPC. Sequenced here: whole blood, sampled in connection with sensitization to the hapten diphenylcyclopropenone (DPC). Source of these receptors: a man aged 18 to 29 with alopecia areata. Some clones in this sample may be carry-over from other donors' samples.

This clonotype showed up just a few times. The chain links TRBV4-2 to TRBJ1-4, with TRBD1 matching over 8 bases. Germline V lookup: CDR1 LGHNA, CDR2 YNFKEQ. CDR3 length equals 15 residues. With 2 bases clipped from V and 8 bases from J, the junction kept 7 bases outside the gene matches. The DNA for the CDR3 is TGTGCCAGCAGCCAACCCGGACAGGGCCCCGAAAAACTGTTTTTT. Translating it yields CASSQPGQGPEKLFF.

This clonotype has a count of ten or more. The chain employs TRBV11-2 and TRBJ2-2; TRBD1 matches 12 bases. Germline assignment: CDR1 SGHAT and CDR2 FQNNGV. V shed 6 bases, J shed 0 bases, and the junction held 5 bases outside the gene matches. This CDR3 has 17 amino acids. The CDR3 nucleotides are TGTGCCAGCAGATCCGGGACAGGGGGCGCGAACACCGGGGAGCTGTTTTTT. This encodes CASRSGTGGANTGELFF.

This clonotype was counted a few times. The J gene is TRBJ1-2, the V gene TRBV5-4; D remains unclear. V was pared by 0 bases and J by 2 bases, with 8 bases between. The CDR3 sequence is 14 residues long. Germline CDR1 SGHNT, CDR2 YYREEE (reference sequence). CDR3 nucleotides: TGTGCCAGCAGCTTGGGGGGAGGGAACTATGGCTACACCTTC. The encoded protein is CASSLGGGNYGYTF.

The chain joins TRBV5-1 to TRBJ2-2; D perhaps matches TRBD1 (6 bases). Germline V gene sequence: CDR1 SGHRS, CDR2 YFSETQ. Trimming pared 5 bases from V and 0 bases from J, leaving 14 bases between. The CDR3 totals 16 residues. CDR3 DNA: TGCGCCAGCAGGACTACCGGGACAACGAACACCGGGGAGCTGTTTTTT. Residues: CASRTTGTTNTGELFF.

This clonotype was found a few times. The rearrangement uses TRBV7-3 and TRBJ2-3; 7 nucleotides agree with TRBD1. Unmatched junction bases numbered 6, after V lost 7 bases and J lost 2 bases. Germline CDR1 reads SGHTA; CDR2 reads FQGTGA. The CDR3 has 14 residues. CDR3 nucleotides: TGTGCCAGCAATCAGGGGGTACCCACAGATACGCAGTATTTT. Its protein product is CASNQGVPTDTQYF. Looking up the rest from reference TRBV7-3 and TRBJ2-3 gives the full variable domain: GAGVSQTPSNKVTEKGKYVELRCDPISGHTALYWYRQSLGQGPEFLIYFQGTGAADDSGLPNDRFFAVRPEGSVSTLKIQRTERGDSAVYLCASNQGVPTDTQYFGPGTRLTVL.

This clonotype has a count of ten or more. CDR3 DNA sequence: TGTGCCAGCAGCCCTCAGGGGGCGGAGAGCGGGGAGCTGTTTTTT. Translation: CASSPQGAESGELFF. The V gene is TRBV7-7, the J gene TRBJ2-2; 8 nucleotides agree with TRBD1. Germline V CDR1 and CDR2: SSHAT, FNYEAQ (reference sequence). CDR3 length: 15 residues. After removal of 5 bases from V and 7 bases from J, the junction contained 9 bases not matched to a gene.

The sample holds many counts of this clonotype. The chain uses TRBV28 and TRBJ1-1, with no clear D. Germline assignment: CDR1 MDHEN and CDR2 SYDVKM. The length of the CDR3 is 15 residues. Deletions cut 10 bases from V and 2 bases from J, with 20 bases between. The CDR3 spells CATSARGRSNTEAFF. The CDR3 coding sequence is TGTGCCACCAGCGCGCGCGGGCGCTCAAACACTGAAGCTTTCTTT.

This clonotype was picked up many times. V gene TRBV14 combines with J gene TRBJ2-4; D remains unclear. With 0 bases removed from V and 5 bases from J, the gap between germline ends came to 8 bases. The CDR3 consists of 14 residues. Germline V lookup: CDR1 SGHDN, CDR2 FVKESK. CDR3 loop: CASSQEGFENIQYF. The DNA for the CDR3 is TGTGCCAGCAGCCAAGAGGGGTTTGAAAACATTCAGTACTTC.

This clonotype was detected ten times or more. This chain uses TRBV10-2 with TRBJ2-3; 14 bases fit TRBD2. The CDR3 totals 15 residues. The V and J ends lost 6 bases and 7 bases, in that order; junction bases with no gene match: 6. Germline values: CDR1 WSHSY, CDR2 SAAADI. The DNA for the CDR3 is TGCGCCAGCAGCTCGACTAGCGGGGGGGCGAATACGCAGTATTTT. Translation gives CASSSTSGGANTQYF.

This clonotype was observed many times. The genes are TRBV7-3 and TRBJ1-1; 7 positions match TRBD1. Germline CDR1 SGHTA, CDR2 FQGTGA. This CDR3 contains 14 residues. The junction had 4 bases not matched to a gene; V was cut back by 3 bases and J by 3 bases. CDR3 protein: CASSLTGRDTEAFF. CDR3 nucleotide sequence: TGTGCCAGCAGCTTGACAGGGAGGGACACTGAAGCTTTCTTT.

This clonotype was found a few times. V is TRBV5-1 and J is TRBJ2-1, with 7 positions matching TRBD1. This CDR3 has 15 residues. With 6 bases clipped from V and 2 bases from J, the junction kept 8 bases outside the gene matches. Germline values: CDR1 SGHRS, CDR2 YFSETQ. The chain's CDR3 is CASILNRGPYNEQFF. The CDR3 DNA reads as TGCGCCAGCATCCTCAACAGGGGCCCCTACAATGAGCAGTTCTTC.

The chain couples TRBV27 to TRBJ1-2; D unclear. From germline, CDR1 is MNHEY and CDR2 SMNVEV (reference sequence). CDR3 size: 13 residues. Trimming took off 7 bases at V and 7 bases at J, with 16 bases between the two ends. CDR3 sequence: CASTSWRASGYTF. As DNA, the CDR3 is TGTGCCAGCACCAGTTGGAGGGCGAGTGGCTACACCTTC.

The chain joins TRBV20-1 to TRBJ2-7; 9 nucleotides align to TRBD1. CDR1 is DFQATT and CDR2 is SNEGSKA in the germline V gene (reference sequence). CDR3 length equals 15 residues. The trim removed 0 bases at V and 7 bases at J, leaving 10 bases unmatched. The CDR3 coding sequence is TGCAGTGCTAGAGATGTGCTCGGGACAGGGCGGGAGCAGTACTTC. Protein sequence: CSARDVLGTGREQYF.

The sample holds many counts of this clonotype. This chain uses TRBV7-2 with TRBJ2-7; 9 positions match TRBD2. Germline CDR1 and CDR2: SGHTA and FQGNSA. The J segment lost 3 bases and the V segment lost 3 bases, leaving 0 bases of the junction unmatched. The CDR3 is 13 residues long. CDR3 DNA sequence: TGTGCCAGCAGCTTTAGCGGGGGCTACGAGCAGTACGTC. Amino acids: CASSFSGGYEQYV.

This sequence joins TRBV3-2 and TRBJ2-7; the D call of TRBD2 is as the table states it, not checked on the DNA. TRBV3-2 is assigned pseudogene status. This CDR3 region has 17 residues. In nucleotides, the CDR3 is TGTGCCAGCAGCCAAGTACTAGCTCCGCCGAGCTCCTACGAGCAGTACGTC. Its protein product is CASSQVLAPPSSYEQYV.

The rearrangement links TRBV7-7 to TRBJ2-3; weak D call: TRBD1 (7 bases). Germline lookup yields CDR1 SSHAT and CDR2 FNYEAQ (reference sequence). There are 14 residues in the CDR3. V was pared by 5 bases and J by 5 bases, with 14 bases between. The CDR3 reads CASSKGARGDTQYF. CDR3 nucleotides: TGTGCCAGCAGCAAGGGGGCGCGGGGAGATACGCAGTATTTT. Drawing the rest from reference TRBV7-7 and TRBJ2-3, the complete variable domain is GAGVSQSPRYKVTKRGQDVTLRCDPISSHATLYWYQQALGQGPEFLTYFNYEAQPDKSGLPSDRFSAERPEGSISTLTIQRTEQRDSAMYRCASSKGARGDTQYFGPGTRLTVL.

This clonotype was picked up one time. The chain uses TRBV12-3 or TRBV12-4 and TRBJ1-4; 7 bases are a match to TRBD1. This CDR3 region has 14 residues. With 6 bases clipped from V and 7 bases from J, the junction kept 8 bases outside the gene matches. CDR3 loop: CASSLQGRSEKLFF. The CDR3 nucleotides read TGTGCCAGCAGCTTACAGGGGCGGAGTGAAAAACTGTTTTTT.

V gene TRBV6-2 or TRBV6-3 combines with J gene TRBJ2-3; either TRBD1 or TRBD2 may supply D (5 bases each). Germline loops: CDR1 MNHEY, CDR2 SVGEGT. The CDR3 has 14 residues. V was cut by 3 bases and J by 1 base, with 8 bases left in between. DNA for the CDR3: TGTGCCAGCAGTTATAGGGACCGCACAGATACGCAGTATTTT. Residues: CASSYRDRTDTQYF.

This clonotype has a handful of counts. The gene calls are TRBV5-6 and TRBJ2-7; D ambiguous. This CDR3 is built from 12 residues. Germline V gene data show CDR1 as SGHDT and CDR2 as YYEEEE. Deletions cut 0 bases from V and 5 bases from J, with 6 bases between. The CDR3 bases are TGTGCCAGCAGCTTGGCCCGGGACGAGCAGTACGTC. This gives the protein CASSLARDEQYV.

For the CDR3, the DNA is TGTGCCAGCAGCTTATATCAGCCTTCGAACACTGAAGCTTTCTTT. This codes for CASSLYQPSNTEAFF. The chain uses TRBV7-7 and TRBJ1-1; no clear D. Germline lookup yields CDR1 SSHAT and CDR2 FNYEAQ (reference sequence). CDR3 length equals 15 residues. Trimming stripped 2 bases from V and 1 base from J, with 11 bases between.

The V call is TRBV24-1, the J call TRBJ2-5; the match to TRBD1 covers 8 bases. V shed 3 bases, J shed 4 bases, and the junction held 6 bases outside the gene matches. This CDR3 spans 15 amino acids. Germline loops: CDR1 KGHDR, CDR2 SFDVKD. The CDR3 sequence: CATSDPLTGVETQYF. In DNA form, the CDR3 reads TGTGCCACCAGTGATCCGCTGACAGGGGTAGAGACCCAGTACTTC.

Many counts were recorded for this clonotype. The J gene is TRBJ1-1, the V gene TRBV14; D uncertain. Germline V gene lookup returns CDR1 SGHDN and CDR2 FVKESK. This CDR3 has 14 amino acids. Trimming removed 5 bases at V and 4 bases at J, with 14 bases between. As DNA, the CDR3 is TGTGCCAGCAGCTTGACCCTGCTGGGCACTGAAGCTTTCTTT. Amino acids: CASSLTLLGTEAFF.

The gene calls are TRBV7-2 and TRBJ2-7; the D call may be TRBD1 or TRBD2 (6 bases each). This CDR3 region has 13 residues. Looked up from germline, CDR1 is SGHTA and CDR2 is FQGNSA. Trimming removed 3 bases at V and 6 bases at J, with 12 bases between. The CDR3 here is CASSLFGGGEQYV. The CDR3 DNA reads as TGTGCCAGCAGCTTGTTTGGAGGGGGCGAGCAGTACGTC.